This T cell receptor (beta chain) derives from a study of T-cell memory formation after mild COVID-19 (dated by TCRdb to the early 2020s). About the full investigation: TCR sequence clusters from the two donors were largely donor specific. T-cell clones expanding and contracting after mild COVID-19 in a couple of donors were tracked by longitudinal TCRalpha and TCRbeta repertoire sequencing. The cohort comprised two young, previously healthy adult volunteers, one female and one male.

PBMCs were isolated by Ficoll-Paque density gradient centrifugation. As encoded in the germline V gene, CDR1 is KGHSH while CDR2 is LQKENI. V and J lose 5 bases and 2 bases, and a span of 14 bases separates them. The cysteine opens and the phenylalanine closes a CDR3 of 15 amino acids. The only DNA kept is the CDR3, 45 bases in frame from the first base. TCRdb shows the sequencer as Illumina NovaSeq 6000. TCRalpha and TCRbeta cDNA libraries were constructed by 5'RACE with constant-segment primers, with sample barcodes and unique molecular identifiers being introduced. RNA was extracted from every sample with Trizol reagent. The libraries were amplified in two PCR steps, and the second step added a second sample barcode and Illumina TruSeq adapters. Libraries were sequenced on an Illumina NovaSeq with 2 x 150 bp paired-end reads. In the paper's pipeline: The reads were demultiplexed and collapsed into UMI-guided consensus sequences using migec v1.2.7. Using mixcr v2.1.11, UMI consensuses were aligned to TRA and TRB V and J templates and then assembled into clonotypes. Expanded or contracted clonotypes were those called significant by both edgeR and NoisET, with noise models trained on biological replicates. edgeR calls used a false discovery rate-adjusted p below 0.01 and a log2 fold-change threshold of 1. As an exploratory analysis of dynamics, PCA with hierarchical clustering was applied to max-normalized trajectories of the 1000 most abundant clonotypes. Separately sequenced CD4+ and CD8+ repertoires were used to assign a CD4 or CD8 phenotype to each responding clone. TCRdb itself trimmed the public reads at Q25 with fastp, ran MiXCR and retained productive beta chains. When rows share a CDR3 protein, they turn into one entry using the most common DNA and genes. It is TCRdb's table, rather than the study itself, that gives the V and J calls and clone size. The sample records under 450,000 distinct CDR3 sequences, 20% to 25% of which are singletons. The ten top clones hold around 20% of the sample.

The study at large found these results: Whether the second-wave clones peaking on day 37 were SARS-CoV-2 specific was not confirmed. Contracting CD4+ clones turned up mainly in the CM and EM memory subsets, whereas EMRA was where CD8+ clones were enriched. Only a couple of mild cases were covered in the study, and larger cohorts including severe cases with pre-infection samples were considered necessary. Clones contracting from day 15 to 85 had balanced CD4/CD8 phenotypes, while a second wave expanding from day 15 to 37 was biased towards CD4+. Some responding clones were detected in pre-infection memory, which suggested that pre-existing cross-reactive memory T cells had joined the SARS-CoV-2 response.

This clonotype was counted a few times. Its antigen is unknown. No much larger clone is present one base from it, and per-base qualities are unavailable. The sequence was collected from a young man who had mild COVID-19 (a few samples of this study predate the infection). The sample titles of this study are shuffled in the database, so cell type and time point are left out; the donor was told from shared clones. The chain links TRBV18 with TRBJ2-3, with an unclear D gene assignment. The sample comprised PBMCs or a T cell subset sorted from them (not recorded which). The DNA sequence is given as TGTGCCAGCTCAGTTTCGGGCCGAATCACAGATACGCAGTATTTT. Its coded protein is CASSVSGRITDTQYF.